The source of this T cell receptor (beta chain) is a study of graft-versus-host responses after intestinal transplantation. Study overall: After anti-thymocyte globulin induction, recipients took tacrolimus and steroids for three to four years.

This table comes from immunoSEQ multiplex PCR, and its TCRdb copy is limited to in-frame clones, with some not included. The sample consists of over 100,000 clones, around 94% of them appearing once. V gave up 6 bases and J gave up 2 bases, with 13 bases separating them. Germline V gene lookup returns CDR1 PRHDT and CDR2 FYEKMQ (reference sequence). This CDR3 has 14 amino acids. Regarding the study as a whole: High graft-versus-host to host-versus-graft T cell clonal ratios marked allografts of patients with graft-donor macrochimerism.

Comment on this clone: What it binds is not known.

This rearrangement joins TRBV13 to TRBJ1-1; TRBD1 might be the D (6 bases). The sequencing used unstimulated CD8+ T cells sorted from spleen or lymph node cells, collected before transplant. This TCR came from a human donor who was the organ donor for an intestinal transplant. The CDR3 DNA is TGTGCCAGCAGGGCTAACAGGGATAACACTGAAGCTTTCTTT. As protein: CASRANRDNTEAFF.